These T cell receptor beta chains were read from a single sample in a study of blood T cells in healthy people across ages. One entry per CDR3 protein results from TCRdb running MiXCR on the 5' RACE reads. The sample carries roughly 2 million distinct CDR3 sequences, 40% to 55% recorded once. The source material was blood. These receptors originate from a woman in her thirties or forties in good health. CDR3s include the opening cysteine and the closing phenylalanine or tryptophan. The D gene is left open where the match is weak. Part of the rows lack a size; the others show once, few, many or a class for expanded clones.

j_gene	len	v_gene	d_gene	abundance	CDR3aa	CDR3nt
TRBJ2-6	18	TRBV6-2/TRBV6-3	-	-	CASSPTPRYQPGANVLTF	TGTGCCAGCAGCCCCACCCCCAGATACCAGCCTGGGGCCAACGTCCTGACTTTC
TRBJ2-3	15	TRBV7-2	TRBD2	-	CASSLGRGGMDTQYF	TGTGCCAGCAGCTTAGGGCGGGGGGGGATGGATACGCAGTATTTT
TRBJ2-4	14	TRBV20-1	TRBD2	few	CSAGGVGPSTEQYF	TGCAGTGCTGGGGGGGTGGGTCCGTCCACGGAGCAGTACTTC
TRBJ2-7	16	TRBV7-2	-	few	CASSLRSSSHSYEQYF	TGTGCCAGCAGCTTAAGATCTAGCTCCCACTCCTACGAGCAGTACTTC
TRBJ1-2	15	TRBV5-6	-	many	CASSFGTFGAYGYTF	TGTGCCAGCAGCTTCGGCACCTTCGGAGCCTATGGCTACACCTTC
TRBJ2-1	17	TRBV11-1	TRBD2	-	CASSVRGGASFRDEQFF	TGTGCCAGCAGCGTCCGGGGGGGGGCGTCCTTCAGGGATGAGCAGTTCTTC
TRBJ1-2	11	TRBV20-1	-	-	CSARINYGYTF	TGCAGTGCCAGGATAAACTATGGCTACACCTTC
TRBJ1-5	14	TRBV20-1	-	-	CSAKEQNSNQPQHF	TGCAGTGCTAAAGAACAAAATAGCAATCAGCCCCAGCATTTT
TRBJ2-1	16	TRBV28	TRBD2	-	CASRPGQRGGRNEQFF	TGTGCCAGCAGACCTGGTCAGCGGGGGGGCCGGAATGAGCAGTTCTTC
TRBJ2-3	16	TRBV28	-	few	CASRNARTFLTDTQYF	TGTGCCAGCAGGAACGCGCGGACATTTCTCACAGATACGCAGTATTTT
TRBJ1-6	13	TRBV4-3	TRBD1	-	CASSIQGGSPLHF	TGCGCCAGCAGCATTCAGGGGGGATCACCCCTCCACTTT
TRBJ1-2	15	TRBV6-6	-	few	CASSYSLTSNYGYTF	TGTGCCAGCAGTTACTCCCTAACATCTAACTATGGCTACACCTTC
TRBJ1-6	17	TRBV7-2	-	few	CASSPTGGVGRSSPLHF	TGTGCCAGCAGCCCGACCGGGGGGGTCGGCAGAAGCTCACCCCTCCACTTT
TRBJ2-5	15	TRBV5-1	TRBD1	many	CASSLDGTGQETQYF	TGCGCCAGCAGCTTGGATGGGACAGGGCAAGAGACCCAGTACTTC
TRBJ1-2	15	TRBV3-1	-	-	CASSQTRHGFYGYTF	TGTGCCAGCAGCCAGACCAGACACGGCTTCTATGGCTACACCTTC
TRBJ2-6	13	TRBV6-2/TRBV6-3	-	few	CASSCSGANVLTF	TGTGCCAGCAGTTGTTCTGGGGCCAACGTCCTGACTTTC
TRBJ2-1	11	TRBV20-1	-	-	CSAEGVAEQFF	TGCAGTGCAGAGGGGGTCGCTGAGCAGTTCTTC
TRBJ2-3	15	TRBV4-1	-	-	CASSQAPASTDTQYF	TGCGCCAGCAGCCAAGCCCCAGCAAGCACAGATACGCAGTATTTT
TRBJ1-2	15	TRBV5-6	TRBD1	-	CASSLTGGPAYGYTF	TGTGCCAGCAGCTTAACAGGGGGGCCAGCCTATGGCTACACCTTC
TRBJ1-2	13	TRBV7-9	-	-	CASSFSGVHGYTF	TGTGCCAGCAGCTTTTCAGGGGTCCATGGCTACACCTTC
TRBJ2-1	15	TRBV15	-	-	CATSSGEGVTDEQFF	TGTGCCACCAGCAGTGGTGAGGGGGTGACGGATGAGCAGTTCTTC
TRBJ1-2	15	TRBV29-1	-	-	CSVEDWLGEEYGYTF	TGCAGCGTTGAAGATTGGCTAGGTGAGGAGTATGGCTACACCTTC
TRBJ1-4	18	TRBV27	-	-	CASSRTKFLVGGDEKLFF	TGTGCCAGCAGTAGAACTAAATTTCTGGTGGGTGGGGATGAAAAACTGTTTTTT
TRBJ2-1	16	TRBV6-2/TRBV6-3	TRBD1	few	CASRLLGGQGRNEQFF	TGTGCCAGCAGATTACTGGGGGGACAGGGGAGGAATGAGCAGTTCTTC
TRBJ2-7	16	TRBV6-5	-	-	CASSYYGQLSSYEQYF	TGTGCCAGCAGTTACTACGGACAGCTTAGCTCCTACGAGCAGTACTTC
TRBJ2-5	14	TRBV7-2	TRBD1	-	CASSLSGGDPWPYF	TGTGCCAGCAGCTTGTCAGGGGGCGACCCGTGGCCGTACTTC
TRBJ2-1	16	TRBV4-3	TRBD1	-	CASSQDLDRGTDEQFF	TGCGCCAGCAGCCAAGACCTGGACAGGGGGACGGATGAGCAGTTCTTC
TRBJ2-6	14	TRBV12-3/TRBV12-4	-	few	CASTRDSGANVLTF	TGTGCCAGCACCCGTGACTCTGGGGCCAACGTCCTGACTTTC
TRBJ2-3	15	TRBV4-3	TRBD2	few	CASSQASGGGDTQYF	TGCGCCAGCAGCCAGGCTAGCGGGGGAGGAGATACGCAGTATTTT
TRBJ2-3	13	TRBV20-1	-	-	CSARDWGTDTQYF	TGCAGTGCTAGAGATTGGGGCACAGATACGCAGTATTTT
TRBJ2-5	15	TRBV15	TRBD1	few	CATSRDSGQGGTQYF	TGTGCCACCAGCAGAGATTCCGGACAGGGGGGGACCCAGTACTTC
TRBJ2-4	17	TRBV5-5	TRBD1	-	CASSFGQGAGAKNIQYF	TGTGCCAGCAGCTTTGGACAGGGTGCGGGTGCCAAAAACATTCAGTACTTC
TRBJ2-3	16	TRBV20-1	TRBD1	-	CSARGSVTGHRDTQYF	TGCAGTGCTAGAGGCTCAGTGACAGGGCATAGAGATACGCAGTATTTT
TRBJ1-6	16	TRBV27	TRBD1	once	CASSSQTGQALSPLHF	TGTGCCAGCAGTTCTCAGACGGGACAGGCACTTTCACCCCTCCACTTT
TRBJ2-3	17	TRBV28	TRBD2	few	CASSFFGGEGPIDTQYF	TGTGCCAGCAGTTTTTTCGGCGGGGAGGGACCTATAGATACGCAGTATTTT
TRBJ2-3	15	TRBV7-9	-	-	CASSLGLGSSDTQYF	TGTGCCAGCAGCTTAGGATTAGGATCCTCAGATACGCAGTATTTT
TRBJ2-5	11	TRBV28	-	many	CASRSQETQYF	TGTGCCAGCAGATCTCAAGAGACCCAGTACTTC
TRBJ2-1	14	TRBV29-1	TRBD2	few	CSVEGRGGSREQFF	TGCAGCGTTGAAGGTCGGGGGGGTAGCCGTGAGCAGTTCTTC
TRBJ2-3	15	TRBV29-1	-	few	CSVYKGAEGIDTQYF	TGCAGCGTTTACAAGGGGGCGGAGGGGATAGATACGCAGTATTTT
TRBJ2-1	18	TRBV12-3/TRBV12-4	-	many	CASSPLAGASSSYNEQFF	TGTGCCAGCAGTCCCCTTGCGGGGGCCTCGAGCTCCTACAATGAGCAGTTCTTC
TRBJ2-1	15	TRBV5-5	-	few	CASSFGGLGDNEQFF	TGTGCCAGCAGCTTCGGGGGCTTGGGCGACAATGAGCAGTTCTTC
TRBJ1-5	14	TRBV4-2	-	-	CASSQAGTNQPQHF	TGTGCCAGCAGCCAGGCCGGGACCAATCAGCCCCAGCATTTT
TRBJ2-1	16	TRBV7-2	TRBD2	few	CASSPQVTSGYNEQFF	TGTGCCAGCAGCCCCCAGGTTACTAGCGGTTACAATGAGCAGTTCTTC
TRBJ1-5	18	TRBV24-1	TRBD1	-	CATSDSVQGAYSNQPQHF	TGTGCCACCAGTGATAGTGTGCAGGGGGCGTATAGCAATCAGCCCCAGCATTTT
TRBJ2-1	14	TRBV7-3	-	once	CASGKGGGYNEQFF	TGTGCCAGCGGCAAAGGGGGGGGATACAATGAGCAGTTCTTC
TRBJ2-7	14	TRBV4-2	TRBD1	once	CASSQDRTRSERYF	TGTGCCAGCAGCCAGGACAGGACCCGGAGCGAGCGGTACTTC
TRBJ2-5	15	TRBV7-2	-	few	CASSPNRALQETQYF	TGTGCCAGCAGCCCGAACAGGGCACTCCAAGAGACCCAGTACTTC
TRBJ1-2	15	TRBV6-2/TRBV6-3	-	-	CASSPPGRNRYGYTF	TGTGCCAGCAGCCCTCCCGGACGGAATAGATATGGCTACACCTTC
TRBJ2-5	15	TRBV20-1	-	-	CSARDARGPGETQYF	TGCAGTGCTAGAGACGCCCGGGGGCCGGGAGAGACCCAGTACTTC
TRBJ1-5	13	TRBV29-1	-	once	CSVVMEPNQPQHF	TGCAGCGTTGTCATGGAGCCTAATCAGCCCCAGCATTTT
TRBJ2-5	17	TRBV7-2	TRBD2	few	CASSLASRPSGGETQYF	TGTGCCAGCAGCTTAGCTTCGAGGCCTAGCGGGGGGGAGACCCAGTACTTC
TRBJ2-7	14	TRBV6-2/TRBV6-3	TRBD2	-	CASSPTSGGSEQYF	TGTGCCAGCAGTCCCACTAGCGGGGGTAGCGAGCAGTACTTC
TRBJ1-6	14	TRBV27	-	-	CASRKDSYNSPLHF	TGTGCCAGCAGAAAGGACAGCTATAATTCACCCCTCCACTTT
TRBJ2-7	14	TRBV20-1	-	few	CSARDEGLAYEQYF	TGCAGTGCTAGAGACGAGGGGTTAGCCTACGAGCAGTACTTC
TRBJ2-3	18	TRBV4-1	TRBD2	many	CASSQDSLSSGGTDTQYF	TGCGCCAGCAGCCAAGATTCCCTGAGTAGCGGGGGGACAGATACGCAGTATTTT
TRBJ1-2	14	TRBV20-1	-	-	CSARGATIGYGYTF	TGCAGTGCTAGGGGCGCCACAATAGGCTATGGCTACACCTTC